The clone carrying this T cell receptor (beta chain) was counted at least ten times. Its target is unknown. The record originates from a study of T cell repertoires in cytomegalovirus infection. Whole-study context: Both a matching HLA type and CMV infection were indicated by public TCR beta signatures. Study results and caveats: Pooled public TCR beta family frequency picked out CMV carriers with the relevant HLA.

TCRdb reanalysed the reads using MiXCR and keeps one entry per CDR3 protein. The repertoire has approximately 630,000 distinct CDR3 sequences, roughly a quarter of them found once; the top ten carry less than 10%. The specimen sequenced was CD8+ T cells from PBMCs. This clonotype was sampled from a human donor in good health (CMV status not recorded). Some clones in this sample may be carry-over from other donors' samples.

The CDR3 DNA follows: TGTGCCAGCAGTTACTCGGCAGGCCCGAACACTGAAGCTTTCTTT. The encoded protein is CASSYSAGPNTEAFF. The rearrangement uses TRBV6-5 and TRBJ1-1; the D is unclear. Per the germline V gene, CDR1 is MNHEY and CDR2 is SVGAGI. Deletions cut 0 bases from V and 1 base from J, with 9 bases between. The CDR3 loop spans 15 amino acids.